The text below deals with one T cell receptor beta chain. Its target is unknown. Germline is not matched at one junction end, which may reflect a read error. This sample stems from a study of blood T cells in healthy people across ages. Study-level findings and limits: Percentage of naive T cells showed a strong correlation with TCR beta diversity.

The CDR3 is 15 residues long. Germline-derived CDR1 and CDR2 are SGHKS and YYEKEE (reference sequence). Primers used in a second PCR of roughly 7 to 12 cycles were a sample-barcoded 5' primer and a J-beta primer mix. Each CDR3 protein is one row after TCRdb ran MiXCR on the 5' RACE reads. In the table there are some 940,000 distinct CDR3 sequences, under 35% of which are singletons. The sample was also reused in another study, on T cells of mothers and their children. From that study: Overlap in related mother-child pairs always slightly exceeded unrelated pairs, never significantly. No T cell clones of persistent microchimeric origin were detected.

This TCR came from a woman aged 40 to 50 in good health. Specimen: blood. V and J are TRBV5-5 and TRBJ2-3, with D possibly TRBD1 on 5 matching bases. The CDR3 loop reads CASRWSLLNTGTQYF. The CDR3, as DNA: TGTGCCAGCAGGTGGAGCCTGCTAAACACAGGTACGCAGTATTTT.